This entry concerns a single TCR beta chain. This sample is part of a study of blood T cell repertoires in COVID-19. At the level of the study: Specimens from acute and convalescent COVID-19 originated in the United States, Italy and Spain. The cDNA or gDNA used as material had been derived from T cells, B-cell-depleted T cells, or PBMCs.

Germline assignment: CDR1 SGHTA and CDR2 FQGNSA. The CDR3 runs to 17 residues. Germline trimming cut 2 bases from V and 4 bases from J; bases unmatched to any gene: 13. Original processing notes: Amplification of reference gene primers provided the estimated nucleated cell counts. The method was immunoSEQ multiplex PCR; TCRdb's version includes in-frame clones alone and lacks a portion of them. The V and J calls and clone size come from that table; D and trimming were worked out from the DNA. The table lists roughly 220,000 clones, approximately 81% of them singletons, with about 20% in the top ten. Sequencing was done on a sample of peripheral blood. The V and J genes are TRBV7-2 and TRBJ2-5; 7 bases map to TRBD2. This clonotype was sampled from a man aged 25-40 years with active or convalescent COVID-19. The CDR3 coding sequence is TGTGCCAGCAGCTTACAAACCGGGGGAGGGGTAGGAGAGACCCAGTACTTC. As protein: CASSLQTGGGVGETQYF. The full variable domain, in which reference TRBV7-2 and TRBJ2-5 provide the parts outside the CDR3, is GAGVSQSPSNKVTEKGKDVELRCDPISGHTALYWYRQSLGQGLEFLIYFQGNSAPDKSGLPSDRFSAERTGGSVSTLTIQRTQQEDSAVYLCASSLQTGGGVGETQYFGPGTRLLVL.